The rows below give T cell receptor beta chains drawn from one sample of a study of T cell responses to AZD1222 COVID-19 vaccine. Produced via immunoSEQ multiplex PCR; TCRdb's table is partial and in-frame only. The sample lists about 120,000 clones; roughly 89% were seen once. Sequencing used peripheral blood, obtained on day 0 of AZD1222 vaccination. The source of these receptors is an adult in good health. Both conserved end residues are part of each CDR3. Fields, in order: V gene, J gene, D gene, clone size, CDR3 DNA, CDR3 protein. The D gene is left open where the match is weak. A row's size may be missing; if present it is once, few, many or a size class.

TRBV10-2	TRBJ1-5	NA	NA	TGCGCCGGCAACTGGAGCAATCAGCCCCAGCATTTT	CAGNWSNQPQHF
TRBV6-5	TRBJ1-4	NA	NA	TGTGCCAGCAGTTACACCAGGGATTCTAATGAAAAACTGTTTTTT	CASSYTRDSNEKLFF
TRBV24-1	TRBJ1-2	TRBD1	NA	TGTGCCATCCGGGACAGGGGTATATCAGGAGGTGGCTACACCTTC	CAIRDRGISGGGYTF
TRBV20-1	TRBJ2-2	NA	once	TGCAGTGCTAGTTCGTCCTACACCGGGGAGCTGTTTTTT	CSASSSYTGELFF
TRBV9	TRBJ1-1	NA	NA	TGTGCCAGCAGCAGAAACTCCGGGCAAGAAGCTTTCTTT	CASSRNSGQEAFF
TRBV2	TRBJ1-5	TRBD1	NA	TGTGCCAGCAGGATGGACAGGGAGAATCAGCCCCAGCATTTT	CASRMDRENQPQHF
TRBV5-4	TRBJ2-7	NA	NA	TGTGCCAGCAGCTTAGGGGTTGTGTCCTACGAGCAGTACTTC	CASSLGVVSYEQYF
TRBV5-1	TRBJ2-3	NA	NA	TGCGCCAGCAGCTTGGCCGGCGGGGCAGGGGTCCGGTGGTACACGCAGTATTTT	CASSLAGGAGVRWYTQYF
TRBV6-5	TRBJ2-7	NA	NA	TGTGCCAGCCGCAATCTCAACTCCCAGGACGAGCAGTACTTC	CASRNLNSQDEQYF
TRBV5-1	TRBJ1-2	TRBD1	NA	TGCGCCAGCAGCTTGGATGGACAGGGCCTTGGCTACACCTTC	CASSLDGQGLGYTF
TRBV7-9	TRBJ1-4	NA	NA	TGTGCCAGCAGCTTAGCCACAGGATATGAAAAACTGTTTTTT	CASSLATGYEKLFF
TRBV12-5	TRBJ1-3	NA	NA	TGTGCTAGTGGTTTGATTGGGGTTAGAAACACCATATATTTT	CASGLIGVRNTIYF
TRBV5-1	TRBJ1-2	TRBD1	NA	TGCGCCAGCAGCCAGGGACAGGACGCGTTTGGGCGTGATGGCTACACCTTC	CASSQGQDAFGRDGYTF
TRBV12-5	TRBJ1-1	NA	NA	TGTGCTAGTGCCATGAACACTGAAGCTTTCTTT	CASAMNTEAFF
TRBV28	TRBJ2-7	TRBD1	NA	TGTGCCAGCACGAGACAGGGCGGCTACGAGCAGTACTTC	CASTRQGGYEQYF
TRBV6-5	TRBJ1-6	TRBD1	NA	TGTGCCAGCAACCTGGGGACAGGGAATAATTCACCCCTCCACTTT	CASNLGTGNNSPLHF
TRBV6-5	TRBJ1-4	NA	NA	TGTGCCAGCTCGTTAGGGCTCAGAAATGAAAAACTGTTTTTT	CASSLGLRNEKLFF
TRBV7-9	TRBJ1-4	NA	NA	TGTGCCAGCAGCTTAACTGGACAGAGTGAAAAACTGTTTTTT	CASSLTGQSEKLFF
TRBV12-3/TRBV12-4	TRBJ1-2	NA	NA	TGTGCCAGCAGTGGGGGTATCTGGGGTGGCTACACCTTC	CASSGGIWGGYTF
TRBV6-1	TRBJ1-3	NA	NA	TGTGCCAGCAGTGAAAATCACGGCGCCATATATTTT	CASSENHGAIYF
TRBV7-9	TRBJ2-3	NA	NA	TGTGCCAGCACGGGAGCGGTTTCCAGCACAGATACGCAGTATTTT	CASTGAVSSTDTQYF
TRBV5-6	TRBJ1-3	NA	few	TGTGCCAGCAAAGACTTACAGGGAGGAAACACCATATATTTT	CASKDLQGGNTIYF
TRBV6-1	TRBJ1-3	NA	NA	TGTGCCAGCAGTGAAAAAGATGACAGGTTTACGAACACCATATATTTT	CASSEKDDRFTNTIYF
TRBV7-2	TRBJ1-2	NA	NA	TGTGCCAGCAGCTTAGAGCGGAATGGCTACACCTTC	CASSLERNGYTF
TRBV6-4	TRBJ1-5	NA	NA	TGTGCCAGCAGTGTTACAGGAGGTCAGCCCCAGCATTTT	CASSVTGGQPQHF
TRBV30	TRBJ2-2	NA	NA	TGTGCCTGGAGGCAGACGGGGAACACCGGGGAGCTGTTTTTT	CAWRQTGNTGELFF
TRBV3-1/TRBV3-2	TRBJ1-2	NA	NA	TGTGCCAGCAGCCAAGGACAAATTAACACCTTC	CASSQGQINTF
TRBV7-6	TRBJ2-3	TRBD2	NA	TGTGCCAGCAGCCTACTAGCGGGAGGGTCCACAGATACGCAGTATTTT	CASSLLAGGSTDTQYF
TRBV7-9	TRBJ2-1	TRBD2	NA	TGTGCCAGCAGCCCTACTAGCGATGAGCAGTTCTTC	CASSPTSDEQFF
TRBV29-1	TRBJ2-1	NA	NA	TGCAGCGGGGGCTCTCGGAACAATGAGCAGTTCTTC	CSGGSRNNEQFF
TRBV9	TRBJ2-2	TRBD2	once	TGTGCCAGCAGCATACCTTCGGGACTAGCGGGAGGGAGGGCCACCGGGGAGCTGTTTTTT	CASSIPSGLAGGRATGELFF
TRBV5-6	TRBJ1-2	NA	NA	TGTGCCAGCAGCCCCCTCTCCGGGACTTCTAACTATGGCTACACCTTC	CASSPLSGTSNYGYTF
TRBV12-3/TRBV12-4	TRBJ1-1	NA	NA	TGTGCCAGCAGGAGGGGGGAGGGCACTGAAGCTTTCTTT	CASRRGEGTEAFF
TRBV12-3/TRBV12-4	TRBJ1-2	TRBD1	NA	TGTGCCAGCAGTCCTGGACAGGGAGGAGGCTACACCTTC	CASSPGQGGGYTF
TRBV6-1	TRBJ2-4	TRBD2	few	TGTGCCAGCAGTGAAGTAGCGGGTTCAGGAGCCAAAAACATTCAGTACTTC	CASSEVAGSGAKNIQYF
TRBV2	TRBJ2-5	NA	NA	TGTGCCAGCAGTCCCAGGAGAGGGATCGAGACCCAGTACTTC	CASSPRRGIETQYF
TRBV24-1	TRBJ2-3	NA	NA	TGTGCCACCAGTGATTTTTGGGGGAGCACAGATACGCAGTATTTT	CATSDFWGSTDTQYF
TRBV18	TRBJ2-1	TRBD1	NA	TGTGCCAGCTCACCTCCCGGGACAGGGGAGCAGTTCTTC	CASSPPGTGEQFF
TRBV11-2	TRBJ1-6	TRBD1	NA	TGTGCCAGCAGCCCTTCGACAGGGGGAGGAAATTCACCCCTCCACTTT	CASSPSTGGGNSPLHF
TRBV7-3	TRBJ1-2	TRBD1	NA	TGTGCCAGCAGCTTAATGGAGGGGGCGGAAGGCTACACCTTC	CASSLMEGAEGYTF
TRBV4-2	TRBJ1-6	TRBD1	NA	TGTGCCAGCAGCCAAGATCACGACAGGGGGCTATATAATTCACCCCTCCACTTT	CASSQDHDRGLYNSPLHF